These 10 T cell receptor beta chains originate from one sample sequenced in a study of blood T cell repertoires in COVID-19. The repertoire was sequenced with immunoSEQ multiplex PCR; TCRdb's copy has only in-frame clones and lacks some. This table has approximately 37,000 clones, around 90% appearing once. The sample consisted of peripheral blood. Receptor source: an elderly woman with acute or convalescent COVID-19.

This chain joins TRBV5-4 and TRBJ1-1; TRBD1 is a possible D gene (6 bases). Germline CDR1 SGHNT, CDR2 YYREEE (reference sequence). The CDR3 is 15 residues long. V was shortened by 4 bases and J by 0 bases, with 13 bases between the two germline ends. CDR3 bases: TGTGCCAGCAGCAACTTTCAGGGGATGAACACTGAAGCTTTCTTT. This encodes CASSNFQGMNTEAFF.

This clone was seen only a few times. The chain carries TRBV6-6 and TRBJ2-7; 9 nucleotides align to TRBD1. V lost 4 bases and J lost 5; bases outside the gene matches: 9. The CDR3 totals 15 residues. Germline CDR1 and CDR2: MNHNY and SVGAGI (reference sequence). The CDR3 bases are TGTGCCAGCAGTTCCCCGGACAGGGGAGGGCACGAGCAGTACTTC. Its protein is CASSSPDRGGHEQYF.

This clone appeared a few times. V and J are TRBV5-4 and TRBJ2-1; D remains unclear. The germline gives CDR1 SGHNT, CDR2 YYREEE (reference sequence). The CDR3 contains 15 residues. V gave up 0 bases and J gave up 1 base, with 8 bases separating them. The CDR3 region is CASSLGLRSYNEQFF. The CDR3 nucleotides are TGTGCCAGCAGCTTGGGACTCCGATCCTACAATGAGCAGTTCTTC.

This sequence joins TRBV2 and TRBJ1-2; D is unresolved. Germline V gives CDR1 SNHLY, CDR2 FYNNEI. The CDR3 runs 14 residues. The V end lost 10 bases, the J end lost 4 bases, and 19 bases lay between the germline ends. The CDR3 DNA reads as TGTGCCACCAATCGGGGTAGGGCCTCCTATGGCTACACCTTC. Translating it yields CATNRGRASYGYTF.

A word on this clone: One end of the junction is discordant with germline, which a read error may explain. The V and J genes are TRBV5-1 and TRBJ2-1, with TRBD2 identical over 12 bases. This CDR3 is built from 16 residues. From germline, CDR1 is SGHRS and CDR2 YFSETQ. As DNA, the CDR3 is TGCGCCAGCAACTTGGAGCCTAGCGGGGGGGCAAATGAGCAGTTCTTC. This sequence encodes CASNLEPSGGANEQFF.

The rearrangement links TRBV4-1 to TRBJ1-5; 7 bases agree with TRBD1. Germline trimming cut 6 bases from V and 5 bases from J; bases unmatched to any gene: 7. Looked up from germline, CDR1 is MGHRA and CDR2 is YSYEKL. The CDR3 is 14 amino acids. The CDR3 DNA reads TGCGCCAGCAGTCGACAGGGTGGGCATCAGCCCCAGCATTTT. Amino acids: CASSRQGGHQPQHF.

This clone was observed a single time. The gene calls are TRBV28 and TRBJ1-1; 11 positions match TRBD1. CDR1 is MDHEN and CDR2 is SYDVKM in the germline V gene. The CDR3 is 14 amino acids. V shed 9 bases, J shed 4 bases, and the junction held 7 bases outside the gene matches. In DNA form, the CDR3 reads TGTGCCAGTCGGGCGGGGACAGGGGGCACTGAAGCTTTCTTT. Translation: CASRAGTGGTEAFF.

The gene calls are TRBV7-3 and TRBJ2-3; 10 bases line up with TRBD2. Germline V gene sequence: CDR1 SGHTA, CDR2 FQGTGA. The V and J ends lost 5 bases and 7 bases, in that order; junction bases with no gene match: 9. The CDR3 totals 15 residues. The CDR3 is CASSPRAGGIYTQYF. Written as DNA, the CDR3 is TGTGCCAGCAGCCCCCGAGCGGGGGGGATCTATACGCAGTATTTT.

The chain recombines TRBV4-2 with TRBJ1-1; D may be TRBD1 (6 bases). With 0 bases removed from V and 3 bases from J, the gap between germline ends came to 14 bases. The germline V gene encodes CDR1 LGHNA and CDR2 YNFKEQ. This CDR3 is built from 16 residues. The CDR3: CASSQDLRGAYTEAFF. As DNA, the CDR3 is TGTGCCAGCAGCCAAGATCTTCGGGGGGCTTACACTGAAGCTTTCTTT.

The rearrangement joins TRBV5-1 to TRBJ1-1; TRBD1 agrees at 9 bases. Germline V gene sequence: CDR1 SGHRS, CDR2 YFSETQ. The CDR3 contains 16 residues. V shed 2 bases, J shed 5 bases, and the junction held 10 bases outside the gene matches. The CDR3 protein is CASSLNPQGARTEAFF. DNA of the CDR3: TGCGCCAGCAGCTTAAACCCACAGGGGGCGCGAACTGAAGCTTTCTTT.